This entry lists 15 T cell receptor beta chains sequenced from one sample in a study of blood T cell repertoires in COVID-19. Profiling relied on immunoSEQ multiplex PCR, and the TCRdb table lists in-frame clones only, not all of them. Counted here are some 340,000 clones, 80% to 90% occurring once; the ten biggest clones make up 2.5% to 3%. What was sequenced was peripheral blood. The receptors were gathered from a man under 40 with active or convalescent COVID-19.

This clone appeared a few times. The same CDR3 can be traced to other DNA sequences in this sample. V is TRBV2 and J is TRBJ2-2, with D unclear. V was trimmed by 0 bases and J by 4 bases, leaving 6 bases between them. The CDR3 totals 14 residues. Germline V CDR1 and CDR2: SNHLY, FYNNEI. Written as DNA, the CDR3 is TGTGCCAGCAGTGAAGCGCGTGCCACCGGGGAGCTGTTTTTT. Protein product: CASSEARATGELFF.

The genes are TRBV6-6 and TRBJ1-1; 9 nucleotides line up with TRBD1. Germline CDR1 and CDR2: MNHNY and SVGAGI (reference sequence). The CDR3 is made up of 13 amino acids. The junction had 3 bases not matched to a gene; V was cut back by 4 bases and J by 6 bases. CDR3 amino acids: CASSWTGEPEAFF. CDR3 nucleotide sequence: TGTGCCAGCAGTTGGACAGGGGAGCCTGAAGCTTTCTTT.

The chain employs TRBV13 and TRBJ1-2; 10 bases agree with TRBD1. Germline V gene data show CDR1 as PRHDT and CDR2 as FYEKMQ (reference sequence). There are 15 residues in the CDR3. With 0 bases clipped from V and 4 bases from J, the junction kept 2 bases outside the gene matches. CDR3: CASSLGGTGAYGYTF. CDR3 nucleotide sequence: TGTGCCAGCAGCTTAGGAGGGACAGGGGCCTATGGCTACACCTTC.

The chain carries TRBV7-3 and TRBJ2-3, with D tentatively TRBD1 (6 bases). V was clipped by 5 bases and J by 6 bases, with 21 bases between them. The CDR3 covers 16 residues. Germline V gene sequence: CDR1 SGHTA, CDR2 FQGTGA. CDR3 residues: CASSPSMGARMDTQYF. For the CDR3, the DNA is TGTGCCAGCAGCCCTAGCATGGGGGCGCGGATGGATACGCAGTATTTT.

The chain joins TRBV5-1 to TRBJ2-2; D is undetermined. V lost 7 bases and J 6 bases, leaving 7 bases between the germline ends. This CDR3 has 11 residues. The V gene's germline CDR1 is SGHRS and CDR2 YFSETQ. CDR3 sequence reads: CASEEAGELFF. The CDR3 DNA is TGCGCCAGCGAGGAAGCCGGGGAGCTGTTTTTT.

This chain connects TRBV5-1 to TRBJ1-4, with TRBD1 identical over 11 bases. Germline CDR1 SGHRS, CDR2 YFSETQ. The CDR3 is 15 amino acids. V lost 4 bases and J lost 8; bases outside the gene matches: 7. CDR3 sequence reads: CASSPGQGAREKLFF. The CDR3 DNA sequence: TGCGCCAGCAGCCCTGGACAGGGGGCGCGAGAAAAACTGTTTTTT.

The CDR3 bases are TGTGCCAGCAGCGCTGGCCTTAGCAGCTCCTACAATGAGCAGTTCTTC. Its translation is CASSAGLSSSYNEQFF. The rearrangement joins TRBV11-1 to TRBJ2-1; D call uncertain. The CDR3 is made up of 16 amino acids. Germline loops: CDR1 SGHAT, CDR2 FQDESV (reference sequence). The germline V and J ends were trimmed by 5 bases and 0 bases, with 14 bases remaining between them.

This clone was seen more than once but under ten times. At one boundary the junction diverges from the germline segment, which might be a read error. The genes are TRBV24-1 and TRBJ2-7; 8 positions agree with TRBD1. Germline CDR1 and CDR2: KGHDR and SFDVKD. This CDR3 region has 15 residues. CDR3 in amino acids: CATSGLTGATYEQYF. The CDR3 nucleotides are TGTGCCACCAGTGGTTTGACAGGGGCGACCTACGAGCAGTACTTC.

This clone was seen more than once but under ten times. The gene calls are TRBV7-3 and TRBJ2-1; 14 nucleotides line up with TRBD2. The junction had 9 bases not matched to a gene; V was cut back by 4 bases and J by 13 bases. The length of the CDR3 is 15 residues. Per the germline V gene, CDR1 is SGHTA and CDR2 is FQGTGA. The CDR3 protein is CASSSGLAGGLGQFF. CDR3 DNA: TGTGCCAGCAGCTCCGGACTAGCGGGAGGCCTAGGACAGTTCTTC.

Worth noting for this clone: The sample holds other DNA sequences that translate to the same CDR3. The chain employs TRBV3-1 (or the pseudogene TRBV3-2) and TRBJ1-3; 7 bases are a match to TRBD1. This CDR3 is 15 amino acids long. From germline, CDR1 is LGHDT and CDR2 YNNKEL (reference sequence). V shed 6 bases and J 0 bases; nucleotides not matched to a gene: 5. In DNA form, the CDR3 reads TGTGCCAGCAGTAGGGGGACAGACTCTGGAAACACCATATATTTT. Its translation is CASSRGTDSGNTIYF.

The chain recombines TRBV11-2 with TRBJ2-7; D is perhaps TRBD1 (6 bases). CDR3 length: 14 residues. The ends were cut back, 5 bases at V and 7 bases at J, with 18 bases in the middle. Per the germline V gene, CDR1 is SGHAT and CDR2 is FQNNGV. Here the CDR3 DNA reads TGTGCCAGCAGCCCCGGACAGCTGGGAATAGAGCAGTACTTC. Translating it yields CASSPGQLGIEQYF.

Regarding this clone: Other DNA sequences in this sample translate to the same CDR3. This chain connects TRBV6-2 or TRBV6-3 to TRBJ1-1, with D maybe TRBD1 (5 bases). The CDR3 covers 14 residues. Deletions cut 2 bases from V and 5 bases from J, with 12 bases between. Germline V gene data show CDR1 as MNHEY and CDR2 as SVGEGT. The CDR3 DNA is TGTGCCAGCAGTTACGGGCAGGGAGGGACTGAAGCTTTCTTT. It codes for CASSYGQGGTEAFF.

The CDR3 here is CASSPTGIGNTIYF. CDR3 in DNA: TGCGCCAGCAGCCCGACAGGGATTGGAAACACCATATATTTT. V usage is TRBV5-1 and J usage is TRBJ1-3; 7 bases agree with TRBD1. This CDR3 region has 14 residues. The J segment lost 3 bases and the V segment lost 4 bases, leaving 4 bases of the junction unmatched. CDR1 is SGHRS, CDR2 YFSETQ, per germline.

The table lists this clone with a few counts. The same CDR3 can be traced to other DNA sequences in this sample. The V call is TRBV7-9, the J call TRBJ2-7; D perhaps matches TRBD2 (5 bases). Germline V gene sequence: CDR1 SEHNR, CDR2 FQNEAQ (reference sequence). Trimming left V 1 base short and J 0 bases short, with 7 bases between. This CDR3 comprises 14 residues. The CDR3 DNA reads as TGTGCCAGCAGCTTAGTAGGGAGCTCCTACGAGCAGTACTTC. This gives the protein CASSLVGSSYEQYF.

The V and J genes are TRBV25-1 and TRBJ2-5, with TRBD2 identical over 7 bases. Germline CDR1 is MGHDK and CDR2 is SYGVNS. The junction had 7 bases not matched to a gene; V was cut back by 7 bases and J by 5 bases. CDR3 length equals 13 residues. The CDR3 spells CASTSGGEETQYF. In DNA form, the CDR3 reads TGTGCCAGCACGAGTGGGGGGGAGGAGACCCAGTACTTC.